This T cell receptor beta chain was recovered during a study of molecular identifiers for immune sequencing clone quantification. A remark on this clonotype: A read error may explain this, as a much larger clone is one base away.

CDR1 and CDR2 from the germline V gene are SGHTA and FQGNSA. This CDR3 comprises 18 residues. Listed TCR primers, together with previously described methods, were used for the bulk TCR libraries. TCRdb recomputed calls from the PCR reads with MiXCR, one row per CDR3 protein. The table includes 350,000 or so distinct CDR3 sequences, around a fifth detected once. CD8+CD4-CCR7+CD45RA+ sorting gave the naive CD8 T cells. What was sequenced was naive CD8+ T cells from blood, with Jurkat cell RNA spiked in. The subset was: FACS-sorted CD8+CD4-CCR7+CD45RA+ naive T cells. The receptor's source is a human donor in good health. Some libraries in this study had Jurkat cell RNA spiked in. This chain joins TRBV7-2 and TRBJ2-5, with 8 nucleotides matching TRBD1. CDR3 in amino acids: CAGSPPRGTGQYQETQYF. In DNA, the CDR3 is TGTGCCGGCAGCCCACCGAGGGGGACAGGACAGTACCAAGAGACCCAGTACTTC. Looking up the rest from reference TRBV7-2 and TRBJ2-5 gives the full variable domain: GAGVSQSPSNKVTEKGKDVELRCDPISGHTALYWYRQSLGQGLEFLIYFQGNSAPDKSGLPSDRFSAERTGGSVSTLTIQRTQQEDSAVYLCAGSPPRGTGQYQETQYFGPGTRLLVL.